Listed here are 2 T cell receptor beta chains from one sample, sequenced in a study of Graves' ophthalmopathy and Graves' hyperthyroidism. Beta-chain TCR CDR3 regions were amplified from RNA transcripts. First-round RT-PCR relied on HTBI primers, and a second-round multiplex PCR came next. TCRdb re-called the multiplex PCR reads through MiXCR, storing one row per CDR3 protein. The sample has about 700,000 distinct CDR3 sequences, 40% seen once; the top ten hold 44%. Input material: peripheral blood. The receptors shown here come from an adult man with Graves' ophthalmopathy.

This clonotype has a handful of counts. This chain joins TRBV5-6 and TRBJ1-6, with 9 bases that match TRBD1. Germline CDR1 reads SGHDT; CDR2 reads YYEEEE. This CDR3 comprises 14 residues. V was clipped by 4 bases and J by 10 bases; unmatched bases: 6. CDR3 DNA sequence: TGTGCCAGCAGCCTTCGACAGGGGGTGTCACCCCTCCACTTT. Its protein is CASSLRQGVSPLHF.

The gene calls are TRBV25-1 and TRBJ2-7; no clear D. The germline V gene encodes CDR1 MGHDK and CDR2 SYGVNS. V lost 4 bases, J lost 2 bases, and 12 bases lay in between. CDR3 length: 14 amino acids. For the CDR3, the DNA is TGTGCCAGCAGTGCCTGTACGCCCACCTACGAGCAGTACTTC. It specifies CASSACTPTYEQYF.